The source of this T cell receptor beta chain is a study of blood T cells in healthy people across ages. This clonotype has a handful of counts. This CDR3 comprises 15 residues. V was pared by 2 bases and J by 2 bases, with 4 bases of the junction left unmatched. From germline, CDR1 is DFQATT and CDR2 SNEGSKA (reference sequence). The authors drew 7.5 to 10 milliliters of peripheral blood from each donor. At least 7 million PBMCs were isolated per sample. Extracted total RNA amounted to at least 6 micrograms for each sample. The authors ran a second PCR of about 6 to 12 cycles using a sample-barcoded 5' primer and a J-beta primer mix. Each CDR3 protein is one row after TCRdb ran MiXCR on the 5' RACE reads. The data contain around 1.5 million distinct CDR3 sequences, 30% to 40% of them singletons.

The sequenced sample was blood. The rearrangement uses TRBV20-1 and TRBJ2-3, with TRBD2 identical over 10 bases. The clonotype comes from a woman aged 25 to 45 in good health. CDR3 loop: CSARHSGGLTDTQYF. CDR3 sequence (DNA): TGCAGTGCTAGACATAGCGGGGGGCTCACAGATACGCAGTATTTT.